Listed here are 5 T cell receptor beta chains from one sample, sequenced in a study. Each CDR3 protein gets one entry after TCRdb re-called the RT-PCR reads with MiXCR. The data show fewer than 800,000 distinct CDR3 sequences, 13% to 15% seen once. Sequences were obtained from memory CD4+ T cells from blood. These receptors were taken from a female donor in good health, serving as a healthy control.

This clonotype came up many times. This rearrangement joins TRBV29-1 to TRBJ1-2; D gene ambiguous. The V and J ends lost 5 bases and 3 bases respectively, with 7 bases between them. This CDR3 contains 11 residues. Germline loops: CDR1 SQVTM, CDR2 ANQGSEA. The chain's CDR3 is CSVQLYYGYTF. As DNA, the CDR3 is TGCAGCGTTCAACTATACTATGGCTACACCTTC.

This clonotype was seen ten or more times. CDR3 sequence (DNA): TGTGCCACCAGTGTTGGACGGGACAGGTCTGACGAGCAGTACTTC. Translation gives CATSVGRDRSDEQYF. The chain employs TRBV24-1 and TRBJ2-7; 8 bases agree with TRBD1. This CDR3 is 15 amino acids long. The junction had 10 bases not matched to a gene; V was cut back by 5 bases and J by 5 bases. CDR1 is KGHDR and CDR2 is SFDVKD in the germline V gene.

This clonotype was recorded a few times. The rearrangement uses TRBV25-1 and TRBJ2-3; no firm D call. The CDR3 contains 16 residues. Trimming removed 3 bases at V and 4 bases at J, with 17 bases between. Per the germline V gene, CDR1 is MGHDK and CDR2 is SYGVNS. The CDR3 is CASSEALSLGSDTQYF. The DNA of the CDR3 is TGTGCCAGCAGTGAGGCGCTTTCCCTAGGATCAGATACGCAGTATTTT.

This chain uses TRBV5-1 with TRBJ2-1; 13 bases are shared with TRBD2. V was pared by 3 bases and J by 6 bases, with 6 bases of the junction left unmatched. The length of the CDR3 is 16 residues. Germline V gene data show CDR1 as SGHRS and CDR2 as YFSETQ. DNA of the CDR3: TGCGCCAGCAGCTCAACTAGCGGGAGGGCCCTCAATGAGCAGTTCTTC. It is translated as CASSSTSGRALNEQFF.

This chain links TRBV20-1 with TRBJ1-5; 7 bases are a match to TRBD1. The CDR3 totals 15 residues. Trimming cost V 7 bases and J 2 bases; bases outside gene matches: 11. The germline CDR1 and CDR2 sequences are DFQATT and SNEGSKA (reference sequence). The CDR3 here is CSVQIRGSGNQPQHF. The CDR3 nucleotides are TGCAGTGTCCAGATCAGGGGGTCTGGCAATCAGCCCCAGCATTTT.